The 25 T cell receptor beta chains below all came from one sample that was sequenced in a study of type 1 regulatory T cells. TCRdb redid the calling of the reads with MiXCR, one entry per CDR3 protein. The data contain 80,000 to 100,000 distinct CDR3 sequences, roughly a third of them seen just once; the ten biggest clones take up 2.2%. The sequencing input was CD4+ T cells, either the whole sample or a sorted fraction (not recorded which). Every receptor here comes from a human donor in good health.

The chain joins TRBV12-3 or TRBV12-4 to TRBJ2-2, with no clear D. Trimming cost V 5 bases and J 5 bases, with 12 bases left between them. This CDR3 spans 14 amino acids. CDR3: CASSRDLGTGELFF. The DNA for the CDR3 is TGTGCCAGCAGTCGAGACTTGGGTACCGGGGAGCTGTTTTTT.

Details on this clonotype: At one boundary the junction diverges from the germline segment, which might be a read error. The DNA for the CDR3 is TGTGCCAGCAGCCGACAGGGGGATGATCAGTTCTTC. This codes for CASSRQGDDQFF. The rearrangement uses TRBV7-9 and TRBJ2-1, with 9 bases fitting TRBD1. The CDR3 runs to 12 residues. Germline V gives CDR1 SEHNR, CDR2 FQNEAQ (reference sequence). Full variable domain (rest looked up from reference TRBV7-9 and TRBJ2-1): DTGVSQNPRHKITKRGQNVTFRCDPISEHNRLYWYRQTLGQGPEFLTYFQNEAQLEKSRLLSDRFSAERPKGSFSTLEIQRTEQGDSAMYLCASSRQGDDQFFGPGTRLTVL.

This sequence joins TRBV20-1 and TRBJ2-1, with 13 bases lining up with TRBD2. The J segment lost 5 bases and the V segment lost 0 bases, leaving 7 bases of the junction unmatched. The CDR3 totals 17 residues. Per the germline V gene, CDR1 is DFQATT and CDR2 is SNEGSKA (reference sequence). For the CDR3, the DNA is TGCAGTGCTAGAGAAGAAAAGGGACTAGCGGGACACAATGAGCAGTTCTTC. Its translation: CSAREEKGLAGHNEQFF.

The gene calls are TRBV6-2 or TRBV6-3 and TRBJ2-1; D unresolved. The CDR3 is 12 residues long. V lost 2 bases and J 9 bases, leaving 8 bases between the germline ends. The germline CDR1 and CDR2 sequences are MNHEY and SVGEGT. The CDR3, as DNA: TGTGCCAGCAGTTACCCCGACCGTGAGCAGTTCTTC. Translating gives CASSYPDREQFF.

This clonotype was counted once. The chain links TRBV7-2 to TRBJ2-1; TRBD2 agrees at 12 bases. J gave up 8 bases and V 5 bases, and 10 bases lay outside the gene matches. CDR3 size: 16 residues. Germline V lookup: CDR1 SGHTA, CDR2 FQGNSA. CDR3 protein: CASSVTLAGGWDEQFF. CDR3 nucleotides: TGTGCCAGCAGCGTTACCCTAGCGGGAGGGTGGGATGAGCAGTTCTTC.

This clonotype has only a few counts. The V call is TRBV20-1, the J call TRBJ2-7; D is ambiguous. CDR3 length: 8 amino acids. In germline, CDR1 is DFQATT, CDR2 SNEGSKA (reference sequence). CDR3 nucleotides: TGCAGGTCCTACGAGCAGTACTTC. Protein product: CRSYEQYF.

This clonotype has only a few counts. The gene calls are TRBV18 and TRBJ2-3; D remains ambiguous. The CDR3 consists of 16 residues. Germline loops: CDR1 KGHSH, CDR2 LQKENI. Trimming removed 0 bases at V and 0 bases at J, with 10 bases between. CDR3 nucleotides: TGTGCCAGCTCACCACCGATCCCGATTAGCACAGATACGCAGTATTTT. This gives the protein CASSPPIPISTDTQYF.

As to this clonotype: Being one base from a much bigger clone, this may be a read error. The missing conserved phenylalanine or tryptophan at the end of this CDR3 makes a read error likely. This chain joins TRBV5-5 and TRBJ2-1; D might be TRBD2 (5 bases). V was pared by 2 bases and J by 2 bases, with 23 bases between. Germline V gene lookup returns CDR1 SGHKS and CDR2 YYEKEE (reference sequence). This CDR3 comprises 19 residues. For the CDR3, the DNA is TGTGCCAGCAGCTTTACCCGGTCGAGCCTGGACTCAGCCTACAATGAGCAGTTCCTC. The encoded protein is CASSFTRSSLDSAYNEQFL.

This rearrangement joins TRBV12-3 or TRBV12-4 to TRBJ1-3; the match to TRBD1 covers 9 bases. V dropped 5 bases and J dropped 6; count of bases not matched to a gene: 20. The CDR3 is made up of 19 amino acids. The CDR3 DNA sequence: TGTGCCAGCAGTCCGTCCCGGGACAGGGATCGGCGGTGGAAAAACACCATATATTTT. Its translation: CASSPSRDRDRRWKNTIYF.

This clonotype appeared a few times. V is TRBV9 and J is TRBJ2-1; possible D gene TRBD1, 5 bases. V lost 1 base, J lost 8 bases, and 10 bases lay in between. Germline CDR1 and CDR2: SGDLS and YYNGEE. The CDR3 runs 13 residues. The CDR3 coding sequence is TGTGCCAGCAGCGTACAGGGCCTCGATGAGCAGTTCTTC. Protein product: CASSVQGLDEQFF.

This clonotype was found a few times. The V call is TRBV20-1, the J call TRBJ1-1, with 7 bases matching TRBD1. J lost 1 base, V lost 6 bases, and 5 bases had no gene match. Germline values: CDR1 DFQATT, CDR2 SNEGSKA (reference sequence). The CDR3 has 13 amino acids. The CDR3 is CSAGGQWNTEAFF. The CDR3 DNA reads as TGCAGTGCCGGGGGACAGTGGAACACTGAAGCTTTCTTT.

The rearrangement joins TRBV29-1 to TRBJ2-2; D tentatively fits TRBD1 or TRBD2 (5 bases each). This CDR3 is built from 12 residues. Germline loops: CDR1 SQVTM, CDR2 ANQGSEA. V dropped 6 bases and J dropped 7 bases, with 12 bases sitting between them. Written as DNA, the CDR3 is TGCAGCGTGGGGACCTTCGACGGGGAGCTGTTTTTT. It is translated as CSVGTFDGELFF.

The chain carries TRBV5-6 and TRBJ2-7; TRBD1 aligns across 7 bases. The length of the CDR3 is 15 residues. Germline assignment: CDR1 SGHDT and CDR2 YYEEEE. V was clipped by 4 bases and J by 3 bases; unmatched bases: 10. The CDR3: CASSTPGTEDYEQYF. CDR3 DNA sequence: TGTGCCAGCAGCACACCCGGGACAGAAGACTACGAGCAGTACTTC.

This clonotype was seen only a few times. The genes are TRBV6-5 and TRBJ2-1; D may correspond to TRBD1 or TRBD2 (5 bases each). The CDR3 is made up of 13 amino acids. Trimming left V 3 bases short and J 9 bases short, with 12 bases between. Germline CDR1 is MNHEY and CDR2 is SVGAGI. CDR3 protein: CASSYQGAGEQFF. In nucleotides, the CDR3 is TGTGCCAGCAGTTATCAAGGGGCGGGTGAGCAGTTCTTC.

V and J are TRBV2 and TRBJ2-7; perhaps TRBD1 as D (5 bases). CDR1 SNHLY and CDR2 FYNNEI come from the germline V gene. This CDR3 has 17 amino acids. V lost 3 bases and J 2 bases, leaving 20 bases between the germline ends. DNA for the CDR3: TGTGCCAGCAGTGAGTTCCCAGTAGACAGCTTCGCCTACGAGCAGTACTTC. Translating gives CASSEFPVDSFAYEQYF. Combining the CDR3 with reference TRBV2 and TRBJ2-7 gives the whole variable domain EPEVTQTPSHQVTQMGQEVILRCVPISNHLYFYWYRQILGQKVEFLVSFYNNEISEKSEIFDDQFSVERPDGSNFTLKIRSTKLEDSAMYFCASSEFPVDSFAYEQYFGPGTRLTVT.

There are a few counts of this clonotype. This rearrangement joins TRBV5-1 to TRBJ2-3, with 9 bases aligning to TRBD2. With 0 bases clipped from V and 3 bases from J, the junction kept 5 bases outside the gene matches. CDR1 and CDR2 (germline): SGHRS, YFSETQ. The CDR3 consists of 16 residues. The CDR3 nucleotides read TGCGCCAGCAGCTTGGACGCGGGAGGGCCGACAGATACGCAGTATTTT. Amino acids: CASSLDAGGPTDTQYF.

This clonotype appeared a few times. The CDR3 DNA reads as TGTGCCAGCAGCTTATTGGCCCAAGAGACCCAGTACTTC. This translates into CASSLLAQETQYF. The rearrangement uses TRBV7-9 and TRBJ2-5, with D uncertain. Trimming took off 2 bases at V and 1 base at J, with 5 bases between the two ends. CDR3 length: 13 residues. Germline V gene lookup returns CDR1 SEHNR and CDR2 FQNEAQ (reference sequence).

J is TRBJ2-1 and V is TRBV29-1, with D perhaps TRBD2 (6 bases). V was clipped by 4 bases and J by 7 bases, with 14 bases between them. Per germline, CDR1 SQVTM and CDR2 ANQGSEA. The CDR3 runs 13 residues. This CDR3 is CSVVTSGRNEQFF. For the CDR3, the DNA is TGCAGCGTTGTGACTAGTGGGAGAAATGAGCAGTTCTTC.

This clonotype showed up just a few times. The rearrangement links TRBV4-1 to TRBJ1-6; weak D call: TRBD1 (6 bases). Trimming left V 5 bases short and J 8 bases short, with 10 bases between. This CDR3 spans 13 amino acids. Germline CDR1 reads MGHRA; CDR2 reads YSYEKL. CDR3 protein: CASSTRGYSPLHF. The CDR3, as DNA: TGCGCCAGCAGCACCAGGGGTTATTCACCCCTCCACTTT.

This clonotype was recorded a few times. The gene calls are TRBV13 and TRBJ2-4; D could derive from TRBD1 or TRBD2 (6 bases each). CDR1 PRHDT and CDR2 FYEKMQ come from the germline V gene (reference sequence). V lost 3 bases, J lost 8 bases, and 14 bases lay in between. The CDR3 covers 14 residues. This CDR3 reads CASSFVGGRDIQYF. The CDR3 DNA sequence: TGTGCCAGCAGCTTTGTGGGGGGCCGGGACATTCAGTACTTC.

V usage is TRBV18 and J usage is TRBJ1-1, with TRBD1 as a possible D gene (5 bases). This CDR3 region has 13 residues. Germline V CDR1 and CDR2: KGHSH, LQKENI. The V gene lost 3 bases and the J gene lost 4 bases, with 9 bases spanning the gap. The CDR3 sequence is CASSPDSGTEAFF. In DNA, the CDR3 is TGTGCCAGCTCACCTGACAGTGGCACTGAAGCTTTCTTT.

J is TRBJ2-4 and V is TRBV4-3; D not resolved. Between the trimmed V and J ends, which lost 0 bases and 2 bases, there was a span of 14 bases. Germline V gene lookup returns CDR1 LGHNA and CDR2 YSLEER. CDR3 length: 17 amino acids. The CDR3: CASSQEAGLTSKNIQYF. The CDR3 coding sequence is TGCGCCAGCAGCCAAGAAGCTGGCCTCACTTCCAAAAACATTCAGTACTTC.

The chain employs TRBV9 and TRBJ2-2; D unclear. CDR3 length: 14 amino acids. Trimming took 2 bases from V and 0 from J, leaving 5 bases between them. Per germline, CDR1 SGDLS and CDR2 YYNGEE. The CDR3 coding sequence is TGTGCCAGCAGCGTTACAACGAACACCGGGGAGCTGTTTTTT. Translated, it gives CASSVTTNTGELFF.

The rearrangement uses TRBV12-3 or TRBV12-4 and TRBJ2-1; 8 nucleotides match TRBD2. The CDR3 contains 13 residues. With V trimmed by 5 bases and J by 10 bases, 7 bases remained unmatched. The CDR3 sequence: CASSATSEGEQFF. Written as DNA, the CDR3 is TGTGCCAGCAGTGCGACTAGCGAGGGGGAGCAGTTCTTC.

The V gene is TRBV5-1, the J gene TRBJ2-1, with 7 nucleotides matching TRBD2. J gave up 0 bases and V 0 bases, and 0 bases lay outside the gene matches. Germline assignment: CDR1 SGHRS and CDR2 YFSETQ. The CDR3 spans 15 residues. The DNA of the CDR3 is TGCGCCAGCAGCTTGGGGGACTACTCCTACAATGAGCAGTTCTTC. Residues: CASSLGDYSYNEQFF.